The T cell receptor beta chain described here comes from a study of cytomegalovirus exposure and HLA in healthy donors (dated by TCRdb to 2017 to 2019). Context from the whole study: In an earlier analysis of roughly 500 of the donors, 276 Gb of sequence data and about 110 million unique TCR beta sequences from about 179 million T cells were reported. The study aimed to test whether cataloging public T cell receptors could reveal signatures of past pathogen exposure. Among the roughly 430 genotyped donors, approximately 81% belonged to the genetic ancestry cluster associated with self-reported Caucasian donors. On average, around 240,000 unique TCR beta nucleotide sequences were sequenced per donor among fewer than 500 genotyped donors of the cohort, with about 19% of those sequences being non-productive. In the later analysis, no new phenotypic data were used to find candidate immune exposures; instead, reliance was placed on TCR beta sequences and their occurrence across donors. A later genetic analysis used genome-wide SNP genotypes for about three fifths of the 666 donors, treating that subset as a discovery cohort. Donor age, sex, ethnicity and CMV serostatus were compiled together with the repertoire data. Roughly 300 gigabases of sequencing data and around 87 million unique TCR sequences were included in an early release covering around 650 HLA-typed donors. High-throughput TCR immunosequencing, statistical association of individual TCRs with disease status, and machine learning were combined to predict cytomegalovirus infection status. HLA typing included class I and class II loci at four-digit resolution. Besides the first cohort of around 700 subjects, a separate validation cohort made up of over 100 different subjects was used. A later analysis re-analyzed previously published TCR beta repertoires from roughly 690 donors and added high-resolution HLA genotyping to study TCR occurrence patterns. Every repertoire in the discovery cohort had been generated on one and the same sequencing platform. The T cell repertoires of under 750 subjects were profiled by immunosequencing and related to cytomegalovirus serostatus. In an earlier analysis of about 590 of the donors, high-throughput TCR beta sequencing was used to judge whether each TCR beta V gene segment behaved as functional or pseudogenic. Typing coverage varied by locus: about 620-640 donors for A, B, C, DRB1 and DQB1; under 550 for DQA1; over 600 for DPA1; roughly 470 for DPB1. Because of strong linkage in the cohort, five DR-DQ haplotypes were treated as single units for association and clustering.

Library construction relied on the immunoSEQ multiplex PCR assay. The multiplex PCR relied on a mix of 60 forward primers for TCR Vbeta segments and 13 reverse primers for TCR Jbeta segments. The CDR3 region of rearranged TCR beta genes was amplified from genomic DNA with a multiplex PCR assay. On the Illumina HiSeq System, the amplified TCR beta libraries were sequenced as 87-base-pair reads. In the paper's pipeline: A later analysis tallied 75 million to 85 million unique TCR beta chains across the 640 or so repertoires, and about 10 million of those chains were shared by two or more donors. Raw reads were error-corrected and collapsed into unique sequences by a nearest-neighbor algorithm in which closely related sequences were merged to remove PCR and sequencing errors. Alignment of CDR3 sequences to IMGT reference sequences was used to assign V, D and J gene segments. For a sequence to be retained, at least a six-nucleotide match to both a V gene segment and a J gene segment was required. Rearrangements were classified as productive when the CDR3 lacked stop codons and remained in frame with V and J, and all other rearrangements were classified as non-productive. CDR3 was defined according to IMGT convention as the region running from the second conserved V-encoded cysteine to the conserved J-encoded phenylalanine. The earlier analysis of 500 to 600 of the donors excluded sequences that lacked an unambiguous match to a single V gene segment. An earlier analysis of 587 of the donors classified V segments as functional when productive rearrangements were above 56.7% and as segregating when the standard deviation between donors was above 5%. To diagnose cytomegalovirus status from the catalog of TCR beta chain sequences, a statistical classification framework was built. In a later analysis, V and J genes were assigned by comparing TCR nucleotide sequences against IMGT/GENE-DB human TR gene sequences. Using the TCRdist pipeline, a later analysis assigned CDR3 sequences along with most-parsimonious VDJ recombination scenarios. In a later analysis, each TCR beta chain was defined by its CDR3 amino acid sequence together with its V-gene family, and reads lacking a unique V-gene family were excluded. In a later analysis, 550 to 650 highly shared, low-generation-probability nucleotide sequences were removed to address suspected cross-contamination and a sequencing artifact. A later analysis calculated a clonal expansion index for each public chain from normalized within-repertoire ranks of inferred template counts. In a later analysis, generation probabilities were computed with a VDJ recombination model fitted to out-of-frame rearrangements, and the resulting probabilities were checked against IGoR. A later analysis scored TCR-TCR, TCR-HLA and TCR-CMV co-occurrence with hypergeometric tests, applying a repertoire-size bias correction to TCR pairs. In a later analysis, false discovery rates were estimated by permuting HLA or CMV assignments 20 times. In a later analysis, co-occurring TCRs were grouped with DBSCAN, and TCRdist sequence similarity was added when clustering was performed within HLA-allele-positive subsets. Repertoires with fewer than 30,000 or more than 120,000 public chains, plus five repertoires with anomalous nucleotide sharing, were excluded from co-occurrence clustering. This immuneACCESS table, as held by TCRdb, lists in-frame sequences with V and J called but not all clones. Of the missing ones, under half trace to an unresolved V gene in checked studies; the others have no known cause. That table is the source of V, J and clone size, and D and trimming were worked out from the DNA. In this sample the table shows 35,000 to 50,000 clones, roughly 60% of which occur a single time. The top ten clones comprise approximately 8.4% of the sample.

The investigation overall reported the following: The study gave a list of under 200 TCR beta chains associated with cytomegalovirus. V-gene and J-gene trimming of TCR beta chains was associated with a missense DCLRE1C variant in a later genetic analysis, and the association was replicated in an independent cohort. A later analysis associated around 16,000 TCR beta sequences with specific HLA alleles at a false discovery rate of 0.05. When HLA alleles, especially DR and DQ, strongly co-occurred, attributing TCR associations to individual alleles was difficult. Most TCR sequences were observed very rarely across donors, whereas some public TCRs were present in many individuals. The presence/absence analyses assumed that sequencing depth was roughly uniform across donors, and that assumption may not be true. According to a later analysis, most CMV-associated TCR beta chains appeared to be HLA-restricted, and the HLA associations seemed to be driven largely by CMV exposure. Cytomegalovirus status was reported to be diagnosed by the classifier with high specificity and sensitivity in both the original and validation cohorts. The authors suggested that the approach could potentially be extended to other disease states and immunological phenotypes. In a later analysis, HLA-associated TCR beta chains showed more clonal expansion and lower generation probabilities than non-associated chains that were equally common. A further reported finding was that TCR beta sequences accurately predicted the HLA-A and HLA-B alleles for most subjects in the first cohort. A later analysis found that TCR association rates varied across HLA loci, with DRB1 alleles showing the most associated TCRs and HLA-C alleles the fewest. According to a later analysis, parvovirus B19, influenza, CMV and Epstein-Barr virus appeared linked to several top co-occurrence clusters. The 87-base-pair reads could not distinguish some IMGT-functional V segments, including TRBV6-2 and TRBV6-3, so those segments were excluded. A cluster of highly shared sequence variants was judged likely to be a technical artifact of the sequencing pipeline. Correlated functional status among segregating V segments might be attributable to linkage disequilibrium, but an unknown experimental factor could not be ruled out. HLA typing was unavailable for some donors at each locus, so association tests used only the typed subset. A later genetic analysis reported fewer N-insertions in productive TCRs among donors in an Asian-associated ancestry cluster than the 666-donor mean. About 17 rarely observed V segments, including chromosome 9 orphons, were excluded from the earlier analysis of approximately 500 of the donors because counts were too low. The only immune exposure information available for the cohort was CMV serostatus. In this cohort, only TCR beta chains were sequenced, and detectable features were limited by the absence of alpha or paired-chain data. In an earlier analysis of some 640 of the donors, most TCR beta V segments were observed in productive rearrangements about 87% or about 30% of the time, broadly matching IMGT annotations. In vitro tests confirmed that a few of the cytomegalovirus-associated TCR beta chains recognize cytomegalovirus antigens.

The cohort consisted of 666 healthy bone marrow donors. At the time of sampling, all cohort members were nominally healthy, though unrecorded immune exposures were likely present. Of the approximately 700 cohort members, nearly 300 had a positive CMV serostatus and 350 to 450 had a negative one, while no CMV serostatus was recorded for the donor. Each donor provided a peripheral blood sample, and peripheral blood mononuclear cells were used for TCR beta sequencing. Genomic DNA extraction from the blood cell samples was performed with the Qiagen DNeasy Blood Extraction Kit. Including the terminal cysteine and phenylalanine, the CDR3 comprises 16 residues. Of the read, only the CDR3 DNA is kept; its 48 bases are in frame from base 1. Sequences MNHEY (CDR1) and SVGAGI (CDR2) are obtained from the germline V gene. At the junction V is shortened by 0 bases and J by 7 bases, with 13 bases in between. Remarks on this clone: The clone's antigen remains unknown. No base qualities exist here, and no much larger clone lies one base off it.

This sequence was found in a human donor in good health. The specimen sequenced was PBMCs. Here the chain combines TRBV6-5 and TRBJ1-6; the D segment cannot be called with confidence. The sequenced DNA is TGTGCCAGCAGTTACTCGACTGGGTTCTACAATTCACCCCTCCACTTT. This is translated as CASSYSTGFYNSPLHF.